The clone carrying this T cell receptor beta chain occurred a few times. The antigen remains undetermined. These data are taken from a study of vaccination and CD4 T cells after COVID-19. Turning to the study itself: Each participant was administered two doses of a vaccine, which was either BNT162b2 or mRNA-1273.

Sequencing of the DNA from cultured CD4+ T cells was carried out with the Oncomine TCR Beta short-read assay. TCRdb fed the PCR reads into MiXCR, producing one record per CDR3 protein. Of around 9,000 distinct CDR3 sequences in the sample, approximately 34% were seen once. Indicated treatment: 10-day PBMC culture with coronavirus spike peptide pools or control peptides (ViraFEST assay). An unexposed donor provided the CD4+ T cells, which were collected before the COVID-19 pandemic (2011-2018). This CDR3 contains 16 residues. Germline V gene lookup returns CDR1 MNHEY and CDR2 SVGEGT. V dropped 2 bases and J dropped 5 bases, with 13 bases sitting between them.

Sequences were obtained from CD4+ T cells from blood, cultured in vitro. The chain is built from TRBV6-2 or TRBV6-3 and TRBJ1-6; no reliable D call. This clonotype was obtained from a human donor in good health. The DNA of the CDR3 is TGTGCCAGCAGTTACGGTGCCAGTTGGGATAATTCACCCCTCCACTTT. Encoded protein: CASSYGASWDNSPLHF.